This T cell receptor beta chain was captured by sequencing in a study of cytomegalovirus exposure and HLA in healthy donors. About this clone itself: What it binds is unknown.

Study outcomes and limitations: The study recorded 150 to 200 TCR beta chains that were cytomegalovirus-associated. Later analysis found that TCR beta chains associated with HLA were more clonally expanded than other, equally common chains.

Use of 60 Vbeta and 13 Jbeta primers characterized the PCR. Clones were read by immunoSEQ multiplex PCR, and TCRdb kept only the in-frame ones, dropping some. The sample holds more than 90,000 clones; 82% are singletons and the top ten take approximately 3.8%. Germline trimming cut 3 bases from V and 4 bases from J; bases unmatched to any gene: 15. The germline CDR1 and CDR2 sequences are SGHDN and FVKESK. This CDR3 spans 19 amino acids. Source material: PBMCs. This rearrangement joins TRBV14 to TRBJ2-3; 11 bases agree with TRBD2. The receptor comes from a man aged 45-65 years in good health and CMV-seronegative. This CDR3 is CASSHPGTSGTLYSDTQYF. CDR3 bases: TGTGCCAGCAGCCACCCAGGGACTAGCGGCACCCTCTACTCAGATACGCAGTATTTT.